This TCR beta chain is drawn from a study of T cell responses to AZD1222 COVID-19 vaccine. Whole-study results and caveats: Donors skewed white British and female; clonal diversity was possibly underestimated.

Germline V gives CDR1 SNHLY, CDR2 FYNNEI. This CDR3 is 18 amino acids long. Trimming stripped 3 bases from V and 0 bases from J, with 18 bases between. Remarks on this clone: The target antigen is unknown.

The repertoire was sequenced with immunoSEQ multiplex PCR; TCRdb's copy has only in-frame clones and lacks some. In the table there are 70,000 to 75,000 clones, roughly nine tenths of which are singletons. Second-dose schedules of about 4 or about 12 weeks were combined. The V call is TRBV2, the J call TRBJ2-1, with TRBD1 as a possible D gene (6 bases). This sequence was found in an adult who received the AZD1222 COVID-19 vaccine. The material was peripheral blood, obtained 28 days after the second AZD1222 dose. This CDR3 is CASSDRGHTKSSYNEQFF. The DNA for the CDR3 is TGTGCCAGCAGTGACAGGGGACATACGAAGAGCTCCTACAATGAGCAGTTCTTC.